This record concerns one T cell receptor (beta chain) sequence. The CDR3 is 15 amino acids. CDR1 SGHTA and CDR2 FQGNSA come from the germline V gene. The V and J ends lost 4 bases and 3 bases respectively, with 15 bases between them. This specimen belongs to a study of blood T cell repertoires in COVID-19. TCRdb's table, derived via immunoSEQ multiplex PCR, lists solely in-frame clones and lacks some. The table includes 390,000 or so clones, 80% to 90% detected once. Sequenced sample: PBMCs or T cells enriched from blood (not recorded which). This TCR came from a man between 18 and 35 years old who had recovered from COVID-19. This sequence joins TRBV7-2 and TRBJ1-2; D is unresolved. The CDR3 loop is CASSYLQRGDYGYTF. The CDR3 bases are TGTGCCAGCAGCTACCTCCAACGGGGTGACTATGGCTACACCTTC.